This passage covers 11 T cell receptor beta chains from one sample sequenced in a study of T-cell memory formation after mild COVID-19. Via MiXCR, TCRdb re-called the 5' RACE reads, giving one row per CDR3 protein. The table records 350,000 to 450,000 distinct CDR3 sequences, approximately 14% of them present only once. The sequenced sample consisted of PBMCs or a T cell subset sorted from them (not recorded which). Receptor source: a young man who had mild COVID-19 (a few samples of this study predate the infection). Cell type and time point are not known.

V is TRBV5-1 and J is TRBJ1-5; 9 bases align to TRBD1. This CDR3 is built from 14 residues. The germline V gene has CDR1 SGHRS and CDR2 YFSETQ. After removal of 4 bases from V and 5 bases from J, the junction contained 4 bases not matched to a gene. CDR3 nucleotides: TGCGCCAGCAGCCAAGGACAGGGGCATCAGCCCCAGCATTTT. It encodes CASSQGQGHQPQHF.

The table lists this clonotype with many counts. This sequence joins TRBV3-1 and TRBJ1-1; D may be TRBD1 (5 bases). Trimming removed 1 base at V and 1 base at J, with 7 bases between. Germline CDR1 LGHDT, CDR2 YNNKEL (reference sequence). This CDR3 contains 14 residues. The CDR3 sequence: CASSQGQPNTEAFF. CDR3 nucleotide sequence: TGTGCCAGCAGCCAAGGACAGCCGAACACTGAAGCTTTCTTT.

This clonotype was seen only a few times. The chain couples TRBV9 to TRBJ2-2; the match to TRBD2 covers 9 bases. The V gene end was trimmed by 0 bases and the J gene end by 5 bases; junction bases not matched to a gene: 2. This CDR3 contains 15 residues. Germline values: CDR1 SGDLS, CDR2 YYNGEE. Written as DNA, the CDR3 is TGTGCCAGCAGCGTAGGCGGGGGGGCTACCGGGGAGCTGTTTTTT. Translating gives CASSVGGGATGELFF.

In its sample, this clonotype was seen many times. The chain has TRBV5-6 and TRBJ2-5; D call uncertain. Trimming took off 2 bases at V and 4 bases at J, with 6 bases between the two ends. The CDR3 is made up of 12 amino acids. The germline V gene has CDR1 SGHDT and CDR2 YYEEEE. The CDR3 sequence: CASSLSRETQYF. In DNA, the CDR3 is TGTGCCAGCAGCTTATCGAGAGAGACCCAGTACTTC.

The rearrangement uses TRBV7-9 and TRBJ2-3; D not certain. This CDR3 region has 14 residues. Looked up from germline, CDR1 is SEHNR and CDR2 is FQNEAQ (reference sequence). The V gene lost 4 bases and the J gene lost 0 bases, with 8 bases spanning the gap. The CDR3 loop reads CASSYIPSTDTQYF. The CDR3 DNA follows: TGTGCCAGCAGCTATATTCCTAGCACAGATACGCAGTATTTT.

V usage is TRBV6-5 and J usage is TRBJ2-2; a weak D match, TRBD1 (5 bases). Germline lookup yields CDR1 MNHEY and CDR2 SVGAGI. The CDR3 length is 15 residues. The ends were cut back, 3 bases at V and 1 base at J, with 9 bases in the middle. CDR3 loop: CASSYSRVNTGELFF. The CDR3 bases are TGTGCCAGCAGTTATAGCAGGGTGAACACCGGGGAGCTGTTTTTT.

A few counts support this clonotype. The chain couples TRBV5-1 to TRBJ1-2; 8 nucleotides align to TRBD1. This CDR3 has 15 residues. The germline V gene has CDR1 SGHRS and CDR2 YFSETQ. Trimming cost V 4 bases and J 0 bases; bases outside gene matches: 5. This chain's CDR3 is CASSGTGGPNYGYTF. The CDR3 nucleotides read TGCGCCAGCAGCGGAACAGGGGGACCTAACTATGGCTACACCTTC. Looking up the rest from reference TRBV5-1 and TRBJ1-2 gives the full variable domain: KAGVTQTPRYLIKTRGQQVTLSCSPISGHRSVSWYQQTPGQGLQFLFEYFSETQRNKGNFPGRFSGRQFSNSRSEMNVSTLELGDSALYLCASSGTGGPNYGYTFGSGTRLTVV.

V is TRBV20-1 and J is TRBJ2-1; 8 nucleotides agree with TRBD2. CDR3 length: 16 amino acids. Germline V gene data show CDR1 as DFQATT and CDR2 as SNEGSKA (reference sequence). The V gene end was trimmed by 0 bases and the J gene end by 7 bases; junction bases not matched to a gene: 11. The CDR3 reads CSARDTRGAVWNEQFF. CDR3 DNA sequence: TGCAGTGCTAGAGATACGCGGGGGGCGGTTTGGAATGAGCAGTTCTTC.

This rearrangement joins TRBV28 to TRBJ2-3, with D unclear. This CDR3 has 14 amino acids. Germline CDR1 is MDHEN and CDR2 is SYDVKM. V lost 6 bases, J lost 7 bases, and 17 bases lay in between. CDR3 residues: CASRAGGTIHTQYF. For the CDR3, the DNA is TGTGCCAGCAGAGCTGGCGGAACAATACATACGCAGTATTTT.

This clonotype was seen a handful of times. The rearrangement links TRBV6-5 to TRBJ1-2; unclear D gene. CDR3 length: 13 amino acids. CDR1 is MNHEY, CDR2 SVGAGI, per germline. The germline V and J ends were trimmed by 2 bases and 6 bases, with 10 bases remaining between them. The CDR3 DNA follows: TGTGCCAGCAGTTACAGGCTCGCCAATGGCTACACCTTC. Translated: CASSYRLANGYTF.

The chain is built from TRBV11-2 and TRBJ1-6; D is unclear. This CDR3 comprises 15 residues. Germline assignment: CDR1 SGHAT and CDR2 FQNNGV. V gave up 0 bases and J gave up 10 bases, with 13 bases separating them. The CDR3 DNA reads TGTGCCAGCAGCTTAGACTCGGCAGTTCTATCACCCCTCCACTTT. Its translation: CASSLDSAVLSPLHF.